This TCR beta chain originates from a study of CD8 T cells in ankylosing spondylitis. Study-wide findings and caveats: Blood of patients with ankylosing spondylitis appeared to be characterized by a TCR beta motif of eight or nine highly homologous variants.

A remark on this clonotype: What it recognizes is unknown.

TCRdb called the 5' RACE reads again in MiXCR, with one record for every CDR3 protein. The sample has under 950,000 distinct CDR3 sequences; under 20% are singletons. Sequencing was performed on blood, either unsorted or a sorted T cell fraction (not recorded which). This receptor was taken from a male donor with ankylosing spondylitis.

CDR3 loop: CASSLTGAEKLFF. In nucleotides, the CDR3 is TGCGCCAGCAGCTTGACAGGGGCCGAAAAACTGTTTTTT. This rearrangement joins TRBV5-1 to TRBJ1-4; 7 bases fit TRBD1. Germline lookup yields CDR1 SGHRS and CDR2 YFSETQ. This CDR3 is built from 13 residues. Losses at the gene ends were 1 base for V and 8 bases for J; bases not matched to a gene: 2.